This T cell receptor beta chain was sequenced during a study of T cell responses to AZD1222 COVID-19 vaccine. Germline CDR1 reads SGHTA; CDR2 reads FQGNSA. The V end lost 5 bases, the J end lost 7 bases, and 11 bases lay between the germline ends. CDR3 size: 12 residues. This table comes from immunoSEQ multiplex PCR, and its TCRdb copy is limited to in-frame clones, with some not included. The table records 170,000 or so clones, roughly nine tenths of them present only once. Concerning this clone: Its antigen is currently unknown.

General study points: Baseline serostatus was positive in only six AZD1222 recipients.

The V call is TRBV7-2, the J call TRBJ2-5; no clear D. The sample was peripheral blood, taken on day 0 of AZD1222 vaccination. This receptor was obtained from an adult in good health. CDR3 in amino acids: CASSSPSGTQYF. CDR3 DNA: TGTGCCAGCAGCAGCCCTTCTGGGACCCAGTACTTC. Combining the CDR3 with reference TRBV7-2 and TRBJ2-5 gives the whole variable domain GAGVSQSPSNKVTEKGKDVELRCDPISGHTALYWYRQSLGQGLEFLIYFQGNSAPDKSGLPSDRFSAERTGGSVSTLTIQRTQQEDSAVYLCASSSPSGTQYFGPGTRLLVL.